This T cell receptor beta chain was profiled in a study of T cells after yellow fever vaccination (dated by TCRdb to about 2019). Turning to the overall study: The SMART-Seq v4 Ultra Low Input RNA kit was used to prepare libraries from fractions with low cell numbers. To follow T-cell clones before and after both primary and booster YFV17D yellow fever vaccination, bulk TCR alpha and beta repertoires underwent longitudinal sequencing. Two healthy male donors made up the cohort, one aged 18 to 30 years and the other aged 30 to 40 years. Bulk PBMC replicates and cell subsets were isolated from blood drawn at multiple timepoints before and after both primary and secondary immunization. Paper-wide results and their limitations: A small share of clonotypes occurred in both CD4 and CD8 compartments, likely arising from convergent recombination. The secondary T-cell response was found to be weaker but faster than the primary response, with a peak reached on day 5 rather than on day 15. After the booster, most of the clones that had expanded following primary vaccination were detected again (just under 97% of CD4 and roughly 90% of CD8), which suggests that memory was broadly maintained. Because abundant contaminating clonotypes from the bulk population could be contained in FACS-sorted repertoires, computational filtering was required. Because the study included only a couple of donors, the extent to which the findings can be generalized is limited.

The intended sense of this specimen's treatment or condition label: live attenuated yellow fever vaccine strain. Two biological replicates of bulk PBMCs were collected at each blood-draw timepoint. PBMCs were isolated from peripheral blood using a standard Ficoll-Paque protocol. TriZol was used to extract RNA from bulk PBMCs, CD4 and CD8 fractions, and dextramer-positive and dextramer-negative fractions. CDR1 and CDR2, looked up from the germline V gene, are LGHNA and YNFKEQ. The CDR3 runs 15 amino acids, cysteine and phenylalanine included. The sequence is cut down to CDR3 DNA, 45 bases in frame from base 1. At the junction V is shortened by 3 bases and J by 6 bases; bases outside the gene matches: 4. As to this clonotype: It lacks a known antigen. No qualities accompany the bases; no much larger clone lies one base away.

These reads were obtained on an Illumina NovaSeq 6000. TCR cDNA was synthesized by 5'RACE template switching, through which a universal primer site and unique molecular identifiers were introduced. Priming of cDNA synthesis was performed from both the TCR alpha and TCR beta constant segments. Libraries were amplified in two PCR steps, with sample barcodes and sequencing adapters added in the second step. Sequencing of the libraries was done on either Illumina HiSeq 2500 (2x100 bp) or NovaSeq (2x150 bp). In the original analysis: Demultiplexing of reads and collapsing into UMI consensus sequences were performed with MIGEC, and V(D)J alignment was carried out with MiXCR. Vaccine-responding clonotypes were identified with edgeR using replicate PBMC samples, with FDR below 0.01 and a log2 fold change above 5 up to day 15 being required. Each bulk clonotype was labeled CD4 or CD8 based on which sequenced repertoire, CD4 or CD8, contained the clonotype at higher abundance. Starting from the raw public reads, TCRdb applied fastp trimming at Q25, assembled clones with MiXCR and retained in-frame beta chains. Rows are unified per CDR3 protein, each entry keeping the most common DNA and genes. The V and J calls shown here were made by TCRdb, not taken from the authors' results. Within this sample are about 320,000 distinct CDR3 sequences, with 3.5% to 4.5% of them counted one time only. Roughly a fifth of the sample rests with the top ten.

The V and J segments used are TRBV4-2 and TRBJ2-1; 11 central bases correspond to TRBD1. The receptor was derived from a man aged 18 to 35 who received the YFV17D yellow fever vaccine. The input for sequencing was PBMCs, taken 15 days after the yellow fever booster vaccination. The DNA sequence is as follows: TGTGCCAGCAGCCACGATGGGACAGGGGGCAATGAGCAGTTCTTC. Protein translation: CASSHDGTGGNEQFF.